This TCR beta chain is drawn from a study of blood T cell repertoires in COVID-19. Across the whole study: Spain, Italy and the United States supplied samples that represented acute and convalescent COVID-19.

Germline values: CDR1 SGHDN, CDR2 FVKESK. Trimming stripped 5 bases from V and 7 bases from J, with 15 bases between. The CDR3 totals 14 residues. How the authors handled the data: Counts of nucleated cells, estimated from reference gene primer amplification, were obtained. Only in-frame clones appear in the TCRdb table, and some are missing; sequencing was by immunoSEQ multiplex PCR. Clone size and V and J calls were adopted from that table, with D and trimming inferred from the DNA. Here the sample spans approximately 170,000 clones, roughly 84% being singletons. Sequenced: peripheral blood. The TCR was taken from a woman aged 80 or older with active or convalescent COVID-19. The chain is built from TRBV14 and TRBJ2-1, with a possible D match to TRBD1 (5 bases). The CDR3 bases are TGTGCCAGCAGCATCCTCCAGGGTGTAAATGAGCAGTTCTTC. Its protein is CASSILQGVNEQFF.